In this sample, the clone carrying this T cell receptor beta chain turned up a few times. The data are from a study of blood T cell repertoires in COVID-19. Original handling: Estimation of nucleated cell counts relied on the amplification of reference gene primers. Measured with immunoSEQ multiplex PCR; TCRdb has only the in-frame clones, and not every one. V, J and clone size are taken as reported in that table, and D and trimming were inferred from the DNA itself. The sample has 140,000 to 150,000 clones, just over 85% seen once. This CDR3 contains 19 residues. Looked up from germline, CDR1 is LGHDT and CDR2 is YNNKEL (reference sequence). Trimming took 0 bases from V and 0 from J; bases not matched to a gene: 9. The cohort comprised adults aged roughly 18 to 95 years residing in approximately 25 US areas.

The TCR was taken from a man in his fifties or sixties who had recovered from COVID-19. The sequenced material came from PBMCs or T cells enriched from blood (not recorded which). This chain links TRBV3-1 (or the pseudogene TRBV3-2) with TRBJ2-1; 9 bases agree with TRBD2. The CDR3 reads CASSQDLRRGGGSYNEQFF. The CDR3 bases are TGTGCCAGCAGCCAAGATCTTCGGCGGGGGGGCGGCTCCTACAATGAGCAGTTCTTC.